The 29 T cell receptor beta chains below come from one sample, sequenced in a study of metastatic and nonmetastatic thyroid tumors. TCRdb reassembled clones from the PCR reads with MiXCR. The sample shows 20,000 or so clones, approximately 22% of them seen only once. No treatment of any kind had been given to any patient before thyroid surgery. Source material: tumor tissue. Source of these receptors: a female donor with papillary thyroid cancer or a benign thyroid nodule (not recorded which). Some clones in this sample may be carry-over from other donors' samples.

This clone showed up just a few times. The rearrangement uses TRBV28 and TRBJ2-3; perhaps TRBD2 as D (6 bases). Germline CDR1 reads MDHEN; CDR2 reads SYDVKM. The CDR3 is 14 residues long. V lost 3 bases, J lost 3 bases, and 10 bases lay in between. DNA for the CDR3: TGTGCCAGCAGTTTTTTAAGCGGGACAGATACGCAGTATTTT. Amino acids: CASSFLSGTDTQYF.

The sample holds many counts of this clone. J is TRBJ2-5 and V is TRBV5-1; a weak D match, TRBD2 (7 bases). In germline, CDR1 is SGHRS, CDR2 YFSETQ. Trimming pared 1 base from V and 5 bases from J, leaving 15 bases between. The CDR3 has 15 residues. DNA for the CDR3: TGCGCCAGCAGCTTGTTTGCGGGGGCTGGGGAGACCCAGTACTTC. Residues: CASSLFAGAGETQYF.

This clone was seen many times. This may be a read error: a much more frequent sequence differs by one nucleotide. The rearrangement joins TRBV27 to TRBJ2-1; D assignment may be TRBD1 or TRBD2 (5 bases each). Germline CDR1 and CDR2: MNHEY and SMNVEV (reference sequence). V was shortened by 8 bases and J by 9 bases, with 14 bases between the two germline ends. This CDR3 region has 12 residues. CDR3 bases: TGTGCCAGCGGCACGTCGGGGACTGAGCAGTTCTTC. Translated: CASGTSGTEQFF.

This clone was seen many times. V is TRBV20-1 and J is TRBJ2-3, with 8 bases that match TRBD2. The CDR3 is 14 residues long. Germline CDR1 reads DFQATT; CDR2 reads SNEGSKA (reference sequence). J was trimmed by 4 bases and V by 5 bases; bases with no gene match: 8. The CDR3 DNA follows: TGCAGTGCTCACAGCGGGAGCCCCCCAGATACGCAGTATTTT. Its translation is CSAHSGSPPDTQYF.

V and J are TRBV25-1 and TRBJ2-2; TRBD1 is a possible D gene (6 bases). Germline V gene lookup returns CDR1 MGHDK and CDR2 SYGVNS. V lost 4 bases and J 2 bases, leaving 11 bases between the germline ends. The CDR3 is 15 residues long. The CDR3 sequence is CASSAGARNTGELFF. The CDR3 DNA reads TGTGCCAGCAGTGCAGGGGCCCGAAACACCGGGGAGCTGTTTTTT.

Sample share makes this clone medium-sized. V is TRBV6-2 or TRBV6-3 and J is TRBJ2-5, with 8 bases aligning to TRBD1. The J segment lost 1 base and the V segment lost 5 bases, leaving 9 bases of the junction unmatched. This CDR3 contains 16 residues. The germline gives CDR1 MNHEY, CDR2 SVGEGT. The DNA for the CDR3 is TGTGCCAGCAGTACCCCCTACAGGGGGACCCAAGAGACCCAGTACTTC. As protein: CASSTPYRGTQETQYF.

In this sample, this clone is hyperexpanded. The chain employs TRBV11-3 and TRBJ2-2, with D possibly called TRBD1 or TRBD2 (5 bases each). Germline V lookup: CDR1 SGHNT, CDR2 YENEEA. CDR3 length: 14 residues. V was trimmed by 8 bases and J by 4 bases, leaving 14 bases between them. CDR3: CASCRDLITGELFF. The CDR3 DNA sequence: TGTGCCAGCTGCCGGGACCTCATCACCGGGGAGCTGTTTTTT. The full variable domain, with the rest looked up from reference TRBV11-3 and TRBJ2-2, is EAGVVQSPRYKIIEKKQPVAFWCNPISGHNTLYWYLQNLGQGPELLIRYENEEAVDDSQLPKDRFSAERLKGVDSTLKIQPAELGDSAVYLCASCRDLITGELFFGEGSRLTVL.

Regarding this clone: At one of its ends the junction is not consistent with the germline gene, which may arise from a read error. The V gene is TRBV4-2, the J gene TRBJ2-3; D is uncertain. The germline gives CDR1 LGHNA, CDR2 YNFKEQ. CDR3 length: 12 residues. In nucleotides, the CDR3 is TGTGCCAGCCCCGGGCCCACAGATACACAGTATTTT. This sequence encodes CASPGPTDTQYF.

The V and J genes are TRBV5-4 and TRBJ2-7, with D perhaps TRBD2 (5 bases). The CDR3 has 18 amino acids. From germline, CDR1 is SGHNT and CDR2 YYREEE (reference sequence). Trimming shortened V by 2 bases and J by 2 bases, and 23 bases separated the two germline ends. CDR3 sequence reads: CASSLFRSRGILTYEQYF. CDR3 in DNA: TGTGCCAGCAGCTTATTCCGGTCCCGAGGGATTCTGACCTACGAGCAGTACTTC. The full variable domain, rest sourced from reference TRBV5-4 and TRBJ2-7, is ETGVTQSPTHLIKTRGQQVTLRCSSQSGHNTVSWYQQALGQGPQFIFQYYREEENGRGNFPPRFSGLQFPNYSSELNVNALELDDSALYLCASSLFRSRGILTYEQYFGPGTRLTVT.

This clone was seen ten or more times. V gene TRBV6-2 or TRBV6-3 combines with J gene TRBJ2-3; possibly TRBD1 for D (5 bases). The CDR3 has 13 amino acids. CDR1 MNHEY and CDR2 SVGEGT come from the germline V gene. Deletions cut 6 bases from V and 6 bases from J, with 13 bases between. CDR3 in DNA: TGTGCCAGCAGGGGTACTAAGGGGGATACGCAGTATTTT. Its translation: CASRGTKGDTQYF.

This clone was counted at least ten times. The sample contains more than one DNA sequence encoding this CDR3. The chain employs TRBV5-6 and TRBJ2-1; 8 nucleotides align to TRBD2. CDR1 and CDR2 (germline): SGHDT, YYEEEE. V lost 0 bases, J lost 7 bases, and 3 bases stayed unmatched. The CDR3 loop spans 14 amino acids. The CDR3 sequence is CASSLVVAGNEQFF. In nucleotides, the CDR3 is TGTGCCAGCAGCTTGGTAGTAGCGGGAAATGAGCAGTTCTTC.

V and J are TRBV28 and TRBJ2-7, with D uncertain. V gave up 5 bases and J gave up 7 bases, with 15 bases separating them. The CDR3 loop spans 13 amino acids. Germline lookup yields CDR1 MDHEN and CDR2 SYDVKM. The CDR3, as DNA: TGTGCCAGCAGTCCCCTGGAGTTGTGGGAGCAGTACTTC. This sequence encodes CASSPLELWEQYF.

This clone was seen at least ten times. V gene TRBV6-1 combines with J gene TRBJ2-5, with D perhaps TRBD1 (5 bases). Germline CDR1 MNHNS, CDR2 SASEGT. The length of the CDR3 is 15 residues. V was shortened by 6 bases and J by 7 bases, with 21 bases between the two germline ends. The CDR3 DNA reads as TGTGCCAGCAGCTCAGACAGTGCCGGATTCGGGACCCAGTACTTC. This translates into CASSSDSAGFGTQYF.

The gene calls are TRBV6-5 and TRBJ2-3; the D gene could be TRBD1 or TRBD2 (6 bases each). This CDR3 contains 14 residues. Germline CDR1 and CDR2: MNHEY and SVGAGI. The ends were cut back, 4 bases at V and 2 bases at J, with 10 bases in the middle. The CDR3 here is CASSWRGNTDTQYF. DNA of the CDR3: TGTGCCAGCAGTTGGAGGGGGAACACAGATACGCAGTATTTT.

This clone was counted only a few times. The chain uses TRBV6-1 and TRBJ2-7, with 8 bases matching TRBD2. Trimming removed 8 bases from V and 1 base from J; junction bases left unmatched: 16. The CDR3 contains 17 residues. Germline loops: CDR1 MNHNS, CDR2 SASEGT. In DNA, the CDR3 is TGTGCCAGCTATACGTCGGGAGGGATAGTAAGATCCTACGAGCAGTACTTC. Its translation is CASYTSGGIVRSYEQYF.

The V gene is TRBV12-3 or TRBV12-4, the J gene TRBJ1-6, with a tentative D call TRBD1 (6 bases). This CDR3 has 15 residues. Trimming pared 2 bases from V and 4 bases from J, leaving 9 bases between. The CDR3 coding sequence is TGTGCCAGCAGTTTAAGGGGGTCGTATAATTCACCCCTCCACTTT. The encoded protein is CASSLRGSYNSPLHF.

This chain uses TRBV7-2 with TRBJ2-7; 9 positions agree with TRBD1. The germline V gene encodes CDR1 SGHTA and CDR2 FQGNSA. V was clipped by 5 bases and J by 5 bases; unmatched bases: 10. This CDR3 spans 15 amino acids. CDR3 sequence reads: CASSLYRDRDNEQYF. CDR3 in DNA: TGTGCCAGCAGCCTATACCGGGACAGGGACAACGAGCAGTACTTC.

Note on this clone: No conserved phenylalanine or tryptophan is present at the end of the CDR3, so a read error is the likely explanation. The chain uses TRBV28 and TRBJ2-7; possibly TRBD1 or TRBD2 for D (6 bases each). V was shortened by 3 bases and J by 4 bases, with 19 bases between the two germline ends. Germline-derived CDR1 and CDR2 are MDHEN and SYDVKM. The CDR3 spans 16 residues. CDR3 in amino acids: CASSFSAGTFSYEQYL. The CDR3 region has the DNA TGTGCCAGCAGTTTTTCCGCGGGGACATTCTCATACGAGCAGTACTTA.

DNA for the CDR3: TGTGCCAGCAGCTTGGTACAGGCTTTGTTTAACTATGGCTACACCTTC. The encoded protein is CASSLVQALFNYGYTF. The chain uses TRBV5-6 and TRBJ1-2; D might be TRBD1 (5 bases). The CDR3 runs 16 residues. The germline V gene encodes CDR1 SGHDT and CDR2 YYEEEE. V shed 0 bases and J shed 1 base, with 13 bases lying between them.

This clone was counted many times. This chain uses TRBV24-1 with TRBJ1-2; a possible D gene is TRBD1 (6 bases). Germline CDR1 reads KGHDR; CDR2 reads SFDVKD. The ends were cut back, 4 bases at V and 4 bases at J, with 18 bases in the middle. The length of the CDR3 is 16 residues. The DNA for the CDR3 is TGTGCCACCAGTGACGCGGGGGCCACAGGGAGCTATGGCTACACCTTC. Translated, it gives CATSDAGATGSYGYTF.

This clone is categorized as medium-sized (0.01 to 0.1%). The V and J genes are TRBV5-1 and TRBJ2-2; 8 bases line up with TRBD1. Germline trimming cut 4 bases from V and 1 base from J; bases unmatched to any gene: 3. The CDR3 extends over 15 amino acids. Germline V gives CDR1 SGHRS, CDR2 YFSETQ. The CDR3 loop reads CASSLGQGNTGELFF. The CDR3 DNA follows: TGCGCCAGCAGCCTCGGACAGGGGAACACCGGGGAGCTGTTTTTT.

In its sample, this clone was seen many times. The chain uses TRBV18 and TRBJ1-5; D is undetermined. The length of the CDR3 is 13 residues. The V gene's germline CDR1 is KGHSH and CDR2 LQKENI. Trimming removed 2 bases from V and 1 base from J, with 3 bases in between. The CDR3, as DNA: TGTGCCAGCTCACCAGGGAGCAATCAGCCCCAGCATTTT. Translation: CASSPGSNQPQHF. The entire variable domain, with the rest obtained from reference TRBV18 and TRBJ1-5, is as follows: NAGVMQNPRHLVRRRGQEARLRCSPMKGHSHVYWYRQLPEEGLKFMVYLQKENIIDESGMPKERFSAEFPKEGPSILRIQQVVRGDSAAYFCASSPGSNQPQHFGDGTRLSIL.

This clone is classed as medium-sized. The chain employs TRBV12-3 or TRBV12-4 and TRBJ2-3; the match to TRBD1 covers 9 bases. This CDR3 contains 16 residues. With 5 bases clipped from V and 1 base from J, the junction kept 7 bases outside the gene matches. The CDR3 region is CASSGWGQGGTDTQYF. As DNA, the CDR3 is TGTGCCAGCAGTGGATGGGGACAGGGTGGCACAGATACGCAGTATTTT.

This clone was recorded a few times. The chain links TRBV20-1 to TRBJ1-1, with D possibly being TRBD1 (5 bases). V was shortened by 0 bases and J by 1 base, with 9 bases between the two germline ends. This CDR3 is built from 14 residues. CDR1 DFQATT and CDR2 SNEGSKA come from the germline V gene (reference sequence). The CDR3 loop reads CSAREGASNTEAFF. CDR3 coding DNA: TGCAGTGCTAGAGAAGGGGCGTCGAACACTGAAGCTTTCTTT.

In this sample, this clone turned up many times. The gene calls are TRBV7-2 and TRBJ1-1; maybe TRBD1 (5 bases). V was pared by 4 bases and J by 1 base, with 10 bases between. Germline values: CDR1 SGHTA, CDR2 FQGNSA. The CDR3 runs to 14 residues. The CDR3 nucleotides read TGTGCCAGCAGCTCTCAGGGTGGGAACACTGAAGCTTTCTTT. It translates to CASSSQGGNTEAFF.

In this sample, this clone turned up a few times. The chain links TRBV28 to TRBJ2-3, with a possible D match to TRBD2 (6 bases). Per germline, CDR1 MDHEN and CDR2 SYDVKM. V was cut by 3 bases and J by 2 bases, with 15 bases left in between. The CDR3 length is 16 residues. The DNA of the CDR3 is TGTGCCAGCAGTTTTAAGGCGGGATACGACACAGATACGCAGTATTTT. Translated: CASSFKAGYDTDTQYF.

This clone was seen a handful of times. This chain uses TRBV20-1 with TRBJ2-1, with D possibly matching TRBD1 (5 bases). V shed 5 bases and J shed 0 bases, with 5 bases lying between them. This CDR3 is built from 12 residues. Germline CDR1 reads DFQATT; CDR2 reads SNEGSKA (reference sequence). The CDR3 spells CSADSSYNEQFF. DNA for the CDR3: TGCAGTGCTGACAGCTCCTACAATGAGCAGTTCTTC.

This clone is termed medium-sized. The gene calls are TRBV11-3 and TRBJ2-7, with D maybe TRBD2 (6 bases). The CDR3 runs to 13 residues. The germline CDR1 and CDR2 sequences are SGHNT and YENEEA. Trimming stripped 1 base from V and 5 bases from J, with 9 bases between. The CDR3 region has the DNA TGTGCCAGCAGCTTAGCCGGGAGCCACGAGCAGTACTTC. It yields the protein CASSLAGSHEQYF. The full variable domain, completed using reference TRBV11-3 and TRBJ2-7, is EAGVVQSPRYKIIEKKQPVAFWCNPISGHNTLYWYLQNLGQGPELLIRYENEEAVDDSQLPKDRFSAERLKGVDSTLKIQPAELGDSAVYLCASSLAGSHEQYFGPGTRLTVT.

This sequence joins TRBV6-1 and TRBJ2-1, with D maybe TRBD2 (5 bases). Trimming removed 3 bases from V and 0 bases from J, with 9 bases in between. CDR1 and CDR2 (germline): MNHNS, SASEGT. This CDR3 is 15 amino acids long. The CDR3 DNA reads as TGTGCCAGCAGTGACCGGGATTTCTCCTACAATGAGCAGTTCTTC. This encodes CASSDRDFSYNEQFF.